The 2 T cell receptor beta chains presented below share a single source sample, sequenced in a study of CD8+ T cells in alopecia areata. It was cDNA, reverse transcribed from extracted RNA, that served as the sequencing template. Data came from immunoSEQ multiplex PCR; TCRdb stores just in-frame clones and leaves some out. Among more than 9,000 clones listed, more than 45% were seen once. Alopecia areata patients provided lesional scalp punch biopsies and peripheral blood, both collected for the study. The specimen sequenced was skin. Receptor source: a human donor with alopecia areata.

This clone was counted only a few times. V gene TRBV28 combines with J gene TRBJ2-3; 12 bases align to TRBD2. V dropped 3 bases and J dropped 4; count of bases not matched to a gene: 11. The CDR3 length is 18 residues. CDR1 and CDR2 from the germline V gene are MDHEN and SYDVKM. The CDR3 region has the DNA TGTGCCAGCAGTTTTGCCACTAGCGGGAGGCCCCTCGCAGATACGCAGTATTTT. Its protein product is CASSFATSGRPLADTQYF.

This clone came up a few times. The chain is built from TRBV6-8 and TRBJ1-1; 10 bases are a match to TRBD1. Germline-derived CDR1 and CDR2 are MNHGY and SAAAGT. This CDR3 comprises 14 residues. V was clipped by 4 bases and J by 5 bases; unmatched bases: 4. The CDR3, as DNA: TGTGCCAGCAGTTGGCGGACAGGGGGGACTGAAGCTTTCTTT. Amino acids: CASSWRTGGTEAFF.